Reported below is one T cell receptor beta chain. The CDR3 has 16 amino acids. Germline CDR1 KGHSH, CDR2 LQKENI. J was trimmed by 4 bases and V by 6 bases; bases with no gene match: 8. Produced via immunoSEQ multiplex PCR; TCRdb's table is partial and in-frame only. The profile shows nearly 400,000 clones, roughly 86% of them singletons. The sample is drawn from a study of blood T cell repertoires in COVID-19. In the study overall: There were acute and convalescent COVID-19 samples, and they came from the United States, Italy and Spain.

Participant reports of clinical history set cohort assignment. This chain connects TRBV18 to TRBJ2-3, with TRBD2 identical over 12 bases. Sequencing input: PBMCs or T cells enriched from blood (not recorded which). This sequence was found in a woman under 40 who had recovered from COVID-19. The CDR3 here is CASSRDTSGGSDTQYF. The CDR3 DNA is TGTGCCAGCTCCCGGGATACTAGCGGGGGGTCAGATACGCAGTATTTT.